The T cell receptor (beta chain) under discussion was sequenced for a study of brain T cells in children with intractable seizures. Clones were sequenced by immunoSEQ multiplex PCR, and TCRdb holds only the in-frame ones, with some missing. The sample has about 80,000 clones; under 95% are singletons. The germline CDR1 and CDR2 sequences are LGHNA and YNFKEQ. The CDR3 consists of 15 residues. Trimming took off 4 bases at V and 6 bases at J, with 16 bases between the two ends. The rearrangement joins TRBV4-2 to TRBJ2-1; a possible D gene is TRBD1 (5 bases). This specimen was peripheral blood, taken at surgery. This clonotype originated in a girl aged 2 to 10 with Rasmussen encephalitis and intractable seizures. Written as DNA, the CDR3 is TGTGCCAGCAGCCTTTCCTTGGGGCAGGGCAATGAGCAGTTCTTC. Translated: CASSLSLGQGNEQFF.